The 20 T cell receptor beta chains in this list originate from one sample, sequenced in a study of CXCR4 blockade with PD-1 therapy in pancreatic cancer. The assay was immunoSEQ multiplex PCR, and TCRdb's table has in-frame clones only and misses some. The data contain about 3,500 clones, 50% of them singletons. The sample consisted of tumor tissue. All receptors come from a human donor with pancreatic ductal adenocarcinoma.

This clone was picked up a small number of times. The chain employs TRBV18 and TRBJ2-7; a possible D gene is TRBD1 (6 bases). The length of the CDR3 is 15 residues. V shed 3 bases and J shed 0 bases, with 12 bases lying between them. Germline V gene lookup returns CDR1 KGHSH and CDR2 LQKENI. The CDR3 loop reads CASSPLQGSSYEQYF. In nucleotides, the CDR3 is TGTGCCAGCTCACCCCTACAGGGTAGCTCCTACGAGCAGTACTTC. The entire variable domain, with the rest obtained from reference TRBV18 and TRBJ2-7, is as follows: NAGVMQNPRHLVRRRGQEARLRCSPMKGHSHVYWYRQLPEEGLKFMVYLQKENIIDESGMPKERFSAEFPKEGPSILRIQQVVRGDSAAYFCASSPLQGSSYEQYFGPGTRLTVT.

This clone showed up just once. The V call is TRBV1, the J call TRBJ2-2; the table's D call, TRBD2, was not checked against the DNA. TRBV1 represents a pseudogene. The CDR3 loop spans 16 amino acids. DNA for the CDR3: TGCGCCAGCAGCCACAATCTAGCGGGTAACACCGGGGAGCTGTTTTTT. It is translated as CASSHNLAGNTGELFF.

The gene calls are TRBV12-2 and TRBJ2-7; the table's D call, TRBD2, was not checked against the DNA. TRBV12-2 corresponds to a pseudogene. The CDR3 is made up of 15 amino acids. CDR3 residues: CATSGRTESSYEQYF. The DNA for the CDR3 is TGTGCCACCTCCGGGAGGACAGAGAGCTCCTACGAGCAGTACTTC.

Regarding this clone: Additional DNA sequences in this sample encode the identical CDR3. V usage is TRBV18 and J usage is TRBJ2-5; the D gene is possibly TRBD2 (5 bases). The V gene lost 2 bases and the J gene lost 7 bases, with 8 bases spanning the gap. Germline lookup yields CDR1 KGHSH and CDR2 LQKENI. This CDR3 has 12 amino acids. The CDR3 loop is CASSPSEGTQYF. CDR3 nucleotide sequence: TGTGCCAGCTCACCATCCGAGGGGACCCAGTACTTC.

The chain has TRBV25-1 and TRBJ1-1, with D perhaps TRBD1 (5 bases). This CDR3 has 13 residues. The ends were cut back, 4 bases at V and 1 base at J, with 7 bases in the middle. CDR1 and CDR2 from the germline V gene are MGHDK and SYGVNS. The CDR3 coding sequence is TGTGCCAGCAGTGCCACAGGGAACACTGAAGCTTTCTTT. This translates into CASSATGNTEAFF. The full variable domain, with the rest looked up from reference TRBV25-1 and TRBJ1-1, is EADIYQTPRYLVIGTGKKITLECSQTMGHDKMYWYQQDPGMELHLIHYSYGVNSTEKGDLSSESTVSRIRTEHFPLTLESARPSHTSQYLCASSATGNTEAFFGQGTRLTVV.

The chain links TRBV18 to TRBJ2-5; no definite D call. V dropped 2 bases and J dropped 1 base, with 5 bases sitting between them. This CDR3 spans 13 amino acids. In germline, CDR1 is KGHSH, CDR2 LQKENI. In DNA form, the CDR3 reads TGTGCCAGCTCACCAGTCGCCCAAGAGACCCAGTACTTC. Translated: CASSPVAQETQYF.

The V and J genes are TRBV14 and TRBJ2-3; weak D call: TRBD1 (6 bases). From germline, CDR1 is SGHDN and CDR2 FVKESK. Trimming cost V 1 base and J 1 base, with 9 bases left between them. This CDR3 is 15 amino acids long. CDR3 residues: CASSQGQVGTDTQYF. The CDR3 DNA reads as TGTGCCAGCAGCCAAGGACAGGTCGGCACAGATACGCAGTATTTT.

The chain has TRBV14 and TRBJ1-2; D is ambiguous. Between the trimmed V and J ends, which lost 2 bases and 6 bases, there was a span of 10 bases. Germline V gives CDR1 SGHDN, CDR2 FVKESK. CDR3 length: 13 amino acids. CDR3: CASSQSGIHGYTF. The CDR3 bases are TGTGCCAGCAGCCAATCCGGGATCCATGGCTACACCTTC.

Comments on this clone: An end of the junction differs from the germline gene, which may be a read error. The CDR3 nucleotides are TGTGCCAGCTCCCCACAGGGAGGGGGGGGAACTGAAGCTTTCTTT. It translates to CASSPQGGGGTEAFF. The chain carries TRBV18 and TRBJ1-1, with D perhaps TRBD1 (6 bases). This CDR3 is built from 15 residues. Germline CDR1 is KGHSH and CDR2 is LQKENI.

V gene TRBV7-8 combines with J gene TRBJ2-1; D perhaps matches TRBD2 (6 bases). From germline, CDR1 is SGHVS and CDR2 FQNEAQ. Trimming shortened V by 1 base and J by 5 bases, and 9 bases separated the two germline ends. There are 14 residues in the CDR3. Written as DNA, the CDR3 is TGTGCCAGCAGCTTAGGGTGGGGGGACAATGAGCAGTTCTTC. Amino acids: CASSLGWGDNEQFF.

By share of the sample, this clone is medium-sized. V and J are TRBV11-3 and TRBJ2-6; D is perhaps TRBD1 (6 bases). From germline, CDR1 is SGHNT and CDR2 YENEEA. This CDR3 has 15 amino acids. V was trimmed by 5 bases and J by 2 bases, leaving 10 bases between them. CDR3 sequence: CASSRKGAGANVLTF. For the CDR3, the DNA is TGTGCCAGCAGCCGAAAGGGGGCTGGGGCCAACGTCCTGACTTTC. Full variable domain (outside the CDR3, taken from reference TRBV11-3 and TRBJ2-6): EAGVVQSPRYKIIEKKQPVAFWCNPISGHNTLYWYLQNLGQGPELLIRYENEEAVDDSQLPKDRFSAERLKGVDSTLKIQPAELGDSAVYLCASSRKGAGANVLTFGAGSRLTVL.

Only a few counts were recorded for this clone. The rearrangement joins TRBV10-1 to TRBJ2-2; D might be TRBD2 (5 bases). This CDR3 is 14 amino acids long. Germline assignment: CDR1 WNHNN and CDR2 SYGVQD (reference sequence). The ends were cut back, 4 bases at V and 7 bases at J, with 13 bases in the middle. This CDR3 is CASSGASWGGELFF. In DNA form, the CDR3 reads TGCGCCAGCAGTGGTGCTAGCTGGGGCGGGGAGCTGTTTTTT.

The J gene is TRBJ2-5, the V gene TRBV18; 11 bases match TRBD2. Germline CDR1 and CDR2: KGHSH and LQKENI. V shed 5 bases and J 3 bases; nucleotides not matched to a gene: 8. CDR3 length: 16 amino acids. Here the CDR3 reads CASSTAGLAVEETQYF. CDR3 in DNA: TGTGCCAGCTCAACCGCGGGACTAGCGGTTGAAGAGACCCAGTACTTC.

The chain is built from TRBV6-8 and TRBJ1-4; 8 bases line up with TRBD1. V trimming: 10 bases; J trimming: 8 bases; junction bases outside the gene matches: 9. CDR3 length: 13 amino acids. Germline CDR1 is MNHGY and CDR2 is SAAAGT. CDR3 sequence: CATAQGASEKLFF. The CDR3 bases are TGTGCCACCGCGCAGGGGGCTAGCGAAAAACTGTTTTTT.

The gene calls are TRBV1 and TRBJ1-3. TRBV1 is a pseudogene locus. The CDR3 is 13 residues long. CDR3 DNA sequence: TGCGCCAGCAGCCTTAGGGAGAGAAACACCATATATTTT. This encodes CASSLRERNTIYF.

This chain uses TRBV29-1 with TRBJ1-2, with 7 bases identical to TRBD1. The germline CDR1 and CDR2 sequences are SQVTM and ANQGSEA. The CDR3 totals 13 residues. J was trimmed by 3 bases and V by 7 bases; bases with no gene match: 8. The CDR3 region is CSAKTGVDYGYTF. In nucleotides, the CDR3 is TGCAGCGCAAAAACAGGGGTGGACTATGGCTACACCTTC.

The V gene is TRBV19, the J gene TRBJ2-3, with D possibly called TRBD1 or TRBD2 (6 bases each). Germline V gives CDR1 LNHDA, CDR2 SQIVND (reference sequence). This CDR3 spans 13 amino acids. Trimming removed 9 bases at V and 5 bases at J, with 15 bases between. In nucleotides, the CDR3 is TGTGCCAGCCGATCTAAGGGGGGAGATACGCAGTATTTT. Translated: CASRSKGGDTQYF.

This chain uses TRBV10-2 with TRBJ2-3; D remains ambiguous. The CDR3 sequence is 13 residues long. Germline assignment: CDR1 WSHSY and CDR2 SAAADI. Trimming took 3 bases from V and 1 from J, leaving 5 bases between them. The CDR3 region is CASSDPGTDTQYF. As DNA, the CDR3 is TGCGCCAGCAGTGACCCGGGCACAGATACGCAGTATTTT.

By its share, this clone is medium-sized (0.01 to 0.1%). The rearrangement joins TRBV6-8 to TRBJ2-1, with 10 nucleotides matching TRBD1. This CDR3 is 16 amino acids long. With V trimmed by 5 bases and J by 6 bases, 10 bases remained unmatched. Germline CDR1 is MNHGY and CDR2 is SAAAGT. CDR3 in amino acids: CASSLNTGTGANEQFF. The CDR3, as DNA: TGTGCCAGCAGTCTTAATACCGGGACAGGGGCCAATGAGCAGTTCTTC.

Only a few counts were recorded for this clone. This chain connects TRBV18 to TRBJ1-2, with 8 nucleotides matching TRBD1. This CDR3 is 13 amino acids long. Trimming at V came to 3 bases and at J to 8 bases, leaving 5 bases not matched to a gene. CDR1 and CDR2 (germline): KGHSH, LQKENI. CDR3 bases: TGTGCCAGCTCACCCGGACAGGGTGAGGGCTACACCTTC. This codes for CASSPGQGEGYTF.